The sequence of this T cell receptor (beta chain) was determined in a study of blood T cell repertoires in COVID-19 (dated by TCRdb to the early 2020s). A note on the overall study: Collaborator samples came from the United States, Italy and Spain and covered acute and convalescent phases of COVID-19. The samples were drawn from the first 160 participants of the ongoing ImmuneRACE study and from some 1,300 subjects provided by 6 global collaborators. The prospective study material was composed of cDNA or gDNA derived from T cells, B-cell-depleted T cells, or PBMCs. Where available, HLA class I and class II types were obtained from metadata supplied by the sample provider rather than from assay-based typing. The repertoires were made available in a free public database intended to serve as a resource for research on the immune response to SARS-CoV-2. Nearly every sample came with metadata listing a de-identified subject ID, COVID-19 status, age in years and sex. Deeply sampled blood TCRbeta repertoires from subjects exposed to, actively infected with, or recovered from COVID-19 were included in the dataset. Paper-wide results and their limitations: The quantity of clinical and demographic metadata differed by source and by participant and was supplied without curation.

The collaborating institutions used their own protocols to collect whole blood in K2EDTA tubes. Collaborator samples were shipped for TCRbeta analysis as frozen whole blood, isolated PBMCs, or DNA extracted from either sample type. After removal of 3 bases from V and 3 bases from J, the junction retains 6 bases not matched to a gene. Including cysteine and phenylalanine, the CDR3 has 15 amino acids. The CDR3 DNA has 45 bases and is translated from base 1. The germline V gene specifies SGDLS as CDR1 and YYNGEE as CDR2. TCRbeta CDR3 regions were amplified from genomic DNA using the immunoSEQ Assay, a bias-controlled multiplex PCR. Per the original workflow: The number of nucleated cells in each sample was estimated from the amplification of reference gene primers within the assay. To quantify the absolute abundance of each unique TCRbeta CDR3 rearrangement, sequence reads were collapsed and filtered. Productive Simpson clonality was computed per sample as the square root of Simpson's diversity index over productive rearrangements. Drawn from immuneACCESS, this table holds only the in-frame rearrangements with V and J called that TCRdb kept. Clones are partly lost; checked studies trace under half to an unresolved V gene and leave the rest unexplained. The V and J calls and clone size come from that table; D and trimming were worked out from the DNA. The sample profile shows some 670,000 clones; about nine tenths of them were found once. The ten largest account for about 0.24% of the sample.

Notes on this clone: Its antigen is currently not known. The record has no base qualities; no much larger clone is one base away.

What was sequenced was peripheral blood. The sequence was collected from a woman aged 18-29 years with acute or convalescent COVID-19. The sequence joins TRBV9 to TRBJ1-1, with 9 central nucleotides matching TRBD1. The encoded CDR3 is CASSAQGAQDTEAFF. The DNA is TGTGCCAGCAGCGCACAGGGGGCGCAGGACACTGAAGCTTTCTTT.